One and the same sample provided the 31 T cell receptor beta chains below, sequenced in a study of T cell repertoires in ileal Crohn's disease. TCRdb's copy holds only in-frame clones and misses some; the assay was immunoSEQ multiplex PCR. The sample yields approximately 15,000 clones, roughly 70% seen once. Sequenced material: ileal tissue. Receptors originate from an adult with Crohn's disease.

The rearrangement uses TRBV5-4 and TRBJ2-7; 7 bases line up with TRBD2. V was pared by 6 bases and J by 0 bases, with 6 bases of the junction left unmatched. The CDR3 runs to 14 residues. The germline CDR1 and CDR2 sequences are SGHNT and YYREEE (reference sequence). CDR3 bases: TGTGCCAGCAAGGTAACGGGGGGCTCCTACGAGCAGTACTTC. Its protein is CASKVTGGSYEQYF.

The chain carries TRBV2 and TRBJ2-1; the D is unclear. The CDR3 is 13 amino acids. Germline values: CDR1 SNHLY, CDR2 FYNNEI. Between the trimmed V and J ends, which lost 2 bases and 8 bases, there was a span of 10 bases. The CDR3 here is CASSEPPSHEQFF. The CDR3 DNA is TGTGCCAGCAGTGAACCCCCTTCCCATGAGCAGTTCTTC. Based on the CDR3 plus reference TRBV2 and TRBJ2-1, the full variable domain is EPEVTQTPSHQVTQMGQEVILRCVPISNHLYFYWYRQILGQKVEFLVSFYNNEISEKSEIFDDQFSVERPDGSNFTLKIRSTKLEDSAMYFCASSEPPSHEQFFGPGTRLTVL.

The genes are TRBV11-3 and TRBJ2-7; 7 nucleotides agree with TRBD1. This CDR3 is built from 15 residues. Germline V gene lookup returns CDR1 SGHNT and CDR2 YENEEA. The junction had 13 bases not matched to a gene; V was cut back by 5 bases and J by 6 bases. CDR3: CASSRRTGRQAEQYF. CDR3 nucleotides: TGTGCCAGCAGCCGGAGGACAGGTCGTCAAGCCGAGCAGTACTTC.

This sequence joins TRBV5-1 and TRBJ1-1; 10 bases agree with TRBD1. Germline trimming cut 0 bases from V and 6 bases from J; bases unmatched to any gene: 5. Germline-derived CDR1 and CDR2 are SGHRS and YFSETQ. The CDR3 length is 15 residues. The DNA of the CDR3 is TGCGCCAGCAGCTTGGTGGTTGACAGGGGGCCTGAAGCTTTCTTT. Translation: CASSLVVDRGPEAFF.

The V call is TRBV9, the J call TRBJ2-1, with D maybe TRBD2 (6 bases). The V end lost 0 bases, the J end lost 4 bases, and 11 bases lay between the germline ends. Germline CDR1 reads SGDLS; CDR2 reads YYNGEE. The CDR3 has 15 amino acids. CDR3 residues: CASSVVGLGYNEQFF. The DNA for the CDR3 is TGTGCCAGCAGCGTAGTGGGACTGGGATACAATGAGCAGTTCTTC. The whole variable domain, remainder taken from reference TRBV9 and TRBJ2-1, is DSGVTQTPKHLITATGQRVTLRCSPRSGDLSVYWYQQSLDQGLQFLIQYYNGEERAKGNILERFSAQQFPDLHSELNLSSLELGDSALYFCASSVVGLGYNEQFFGPGTRLTVL.

As DNA, the CDR3 is TGTGCCAGCAGCCGAAACCCTCGGACAGGTGGAGCTTTCTTT. Protein sequence: CASSRNPRTGGAFF. V and J are TRBV14 and TRBJ1-1; 7 bases match TRBD1. Germline-derived CDR1 and CDR2 are SGHDN and FVKESK. This CDR3 spans 14 amino acids. V shed 4 bases and J 10 bases; nucleotides not matched to a gene: 12.

This clone appeared a few times. J is TRBJ2-1 and V is TRBV21-1; TRBD2 is the table's D call and was not checked against the DNA. TRBV21-1 is tagged as a pseudogene. The CDR3 length is 14 residues. The CDR3 sequence: CASSNPDGGNEQFF. The DNA for the CDR3 is TGTGCCAGCAGCAACCCCGACGGGGGTAATGAGCAGTTCTTC.

The chain carries TRBV2 and TRBJ2-2, with 9 positions matching TRBD2. The V gene end was trimmed by 6 bases and the J gene end by 1 base; junction bases not matched to a gene: 3. CDR3 length: 15 residues. Germline assignment: CDR1 SNHLY and CDR2 FYNNEI. Here the CDR3 DNA reads TGTGCCAGCAGCCCGACTAGCGGGAACACCGGGGAGCTGTTTTTT. Translating it yields CASSPTSGNTGELFF.

The table lists this clone with a count of one. This rearrangement joins TRBV28 to TRBJ1-1, with 11 nucleotides matching TRBD1. The CDR3 is 18 amino acids. The trim removed 8 bases at V and 10 bases at J, leaving 24 bases unmatched. CDR1 is MDHEN, CDR2 SYDVKM, per germline. For the CDR3, the DNA is TGTGCCAGCTACGGACAGGGGGCTGGTGACTACTCCAACCGTGGAGCTTTCTTT. This gives the protein CASYGQGAGDYSNRGAFF.

This clone has more than one count but fewer than ten. The chain joins TRBV6-6 to TRBJ1-1; possible D gene TRBD1, 5 bases. Germline assignment: CDR1 MNHNY and CDR2 SVGAGI (reference sequence). V lost 7 bases to trimming and J lost 1 base, with 13 bases between them. The CDR3 runs to 14 residues. The CDR3 is CASISGNQNTEAFF. The CDR3 DNA is TGTGCCAGCATTTCAGGGAATCAGAACACTGAAGCTTTCTTT.

The chain recombines TRBV6-1 with TRBJ2-1; TRBD1 aligns across 9 bases. The CDR3 length is 14 residues. The V segment lost 5 bases and the J segment 7 bases; nucleotides outside the gene matches: 6. Germline V CDR1 and CDR2: MNHNS, SASEGT. The CDR3 here is CASSPGQGLNEQFF. The CDR3 DNA follows: TGTGCCAGCAGTCCGGGACAGGGATTGAATGAGCAGTTCTTC.

The chain joins TRBV29-1 to TRBJ2-5; 14 bases are shared with TRBD2. The CDR3 is 14 residues long. V dropped 3 bases and J dropped 5; count of bases not matched to a gene: 2. Germline values: CDR1 SQVTM, CDR2 ANQGSEA. CDR3 sequence reads: CSVETSGREETQYF. In DNA, the CDR3 is TGCAGCGTTGAGACTAGCGGGAGGGAGGAGACCCAGTACTTC.

The J gene is TRBJ2-1, the V gene TRBV5-1; TRBD2 aligns across 8 bases. With 4 bases clipped from V and 1 base from J, the junction kept 7 bases outside the gene matches. From germline, CDR1 is SGHRS and CDR2 YFSETQ. The CDR3 totals 16 residues. The CDR3 region has the DNA TGCGCCAGCAGCCTTGGGAGCGGGGGATCCTACAATGAGCAGTTCTTC. Amino acid sequence: CASSLGSGGSYNEQFF.

Of note for this clone: Other DNA variants within this sample encode the same CDR3. The chain is built from TRBV29-1 and TRBJ2-1; the match to TRBD2 covers 8 bases. CDR3 length equals 14 residues. The ends lost 6 bases at V and 0 bases at J; junction bases unmatched: 4. Germline CDR1 SQVTM, CDR2 ANQGSEA. CDR3 region: CSVVGLASYNEQFF. The CDR3 region has the DNA TGCAGCGTCGTAGGACTAGCCTCCTACAATGAGCAGTTCTTC.

The V gene is TRBV5-1, the J gene TRBJ2-7; 8 bases align to TRBD1. The CDR3 length is 14 residues. Unmatched junction bases numbered 4, after V lost 4 bases and J lost 1 base. Looked up from germline, CDR1 is SGHRS and CDR2 is YFSETQ. The DNA for the CDR3 is TGCGCCAGCAGCCCCGGGACAGGATCCTACGAGCAGTACTTC. It codes for CASSPGTGSYEQYF.

This clone occurred once. CDR3 nucleotides: TGTGCCAGCAGTGGGGAGACTAGCGGGGGGGCCGGGGAGCTGTTTTTT. The encoded protein is CASSGETSGGAGELFF. The V and J genes are TRBV25-1 and TRBJ2-2, with 14 bases identical to TRBD2. J lost 6 bases, V lost 4 bases, and 4 bases had no gene match. Germline V gives CDR1 MGHDK, CDR2 SYGVNS. The CDR3 is 16 amino acids.

V is TRBV6-4 and J is TRBJ2-3; 9 bases match TRBD2. The CDR3 is 14 residues long. CDR1 and CDR2 from the germline V gene are MRHNA and SNTAGT. The V gene end was trimmed by 0 bases and the J gene end by 5 bases; junction bases not matched to a gene: 0. This chain's CDR3 is CASSDSSGGDTQYF. The CDR3 coding sequence is TGTGCCAGCAGTGACTCTAGCGGGGGAGATACGCAGTATTTT.

This clone was detected only a few times. V usage is TRBV6-4 and J usage is TRBJ2-3; D not resolved. Germline V gene data show CDR1 as MRHNA and CDR2 as SNTAGT. Trimming left V 4 bases short and J 6 bases short, with 17 bases between. The CDR3 has 15 residues. CDR3 sequence reads: CASSGSPGTADTQYF. CDR3 DNA: TGTGCCAGCAGTGGCTCCCCGGGTACGGCGGATACGCAGTATTTT.

This clone has just a few counts. The chain joins TRBV9 to TRBJ1-5; D is perhaps TRBD1 (5 bases). V gave up 0 bases and J gave up 3 bases, with 10 bases separating them. The CDR3 spans 15 residues. Germline CDR1 and CDR2: SGDLS and YYNGEE. The CDR3, as DNA: TGTGCCAGCAGCGTAGGAGTGGACAACAATCAGCCCCAGCATTTT. Protein: CASSVGVDNNQPQHF.

The table lists this clone with a count of one. The chain links TRBV27 to TRBJ2-1; no reliable D call. The V gene lost 0 bases and the J gene lost 4 bases, with 4 bases spanning the gap. Germline V gene lookup returns CDR1 MNHEY and CDR2 SMNVEV (reference sequence). This CDR3 contains 13 residues. Here the CDR3 reads CASSLSPYNEQFF. CDR3 nucleotide sequence: TGTGCCAGCAGTTTATCCCCTTACAATGAGCAGTTCTTC.

This chain uses TRBV7-2 with TRBJ2-5; 9 nucleotides align to TRBD1. CDR1 and CDR2 from the germline V gene are SGHTA and FQGNSA. The CDR3 is 14 residues long. Trimming removed 2 bases from V and 4 bases from J; junction bases left unmatched: 2. CDR3 in DNA: TGTGCCAGCAGCTTAAACAGGGGGCGAGAGACCCAGTACTTC. Protein product: CASSLNRGRETQYF.

The rearrangement joins TRBV6-1 to TRBJ1-5; D is unresolved. V lost 5 bases and J 2 bases, leaving 13 bases between the germline ends. This CDR3 has 15 amino acids. The germline CDR1 and CDR2 sequences are MNHNS and SASEGT. The CDR3 coding sequence is TGTGCCAGCAGTATTGACATGGCCGGCAATCAGCCCCAGCATTTT. It codes for CASSIDMAGNQPQHF.

This chain joins TRBV27 and TRBJ1-5, with 8 nucleotides matching TRBD1. The germline CDR1 and CDR2 sequences are MNHEY and SMNVEV (reference sequence). The CDR3 totals 16 residues. The ends lost 3 bases at V and 3 bases at J; junction bases unmatched: 7. The CDR3 reads CASSLGKTGVNQPQHF. DNA for the CDR3: TGTGCCAGCAGTTTGGGCAAGACAGGGGTCAATCAGCCCCAGCATTTT.

J is TRBJ2-2 and V is TRBV6-1; TRBD2 might be the D (6 bases). Germline V gene lookup returns CDR1 MNHNS and CDR2 SASEGT. V lost 4 bases and J lost 5, with 14 bases in between. The CDR3 extends over 15 amino acids. The CDR3 loop reads CASSAVGGVTGELFF. CDR3 nucleotides: TGTGCCAGCAGTGCGGTCGGGGGAGTAACCGGGGAGCTGTTTTTT.

This clone has a handful of counts. This rearrangement joins TRBV10-3 to TRBJ2-3, with 11 positions matching TRBD1. CDR1 is ENHRY, CDR2 SYGVKD, per germline. The CDR3 is 16 amino acids. Trimming cost V 4 bases and J 4 bases; bases outside gene matches: 7. CDR3 sequence: CAISGIPGQGADTQYF. The DNA for the CDR3 is TGTGCCATCAGTGGGATACCGGGACAGGGGGCAGATACGCAGTATTTT.

V is TRBV4-1 and J is TRBJ1-1; 11 bases agree with TRBD1. Trimming at V came to 1 base and at J to 7 bases, leaving 5 bases not matched to a gene. CDR3 length equals 15 residues. Germline lookup yields CDR1 MGHRA and CDR2 YSYEKL. The CDR3 region has the DNA TGCGCCAGCAGCCAAGCGGGGACAGGGGGTAGTGAAGCTTTCTTT. The encoded protein is CASSQAGTGGSEAFF.

This sequence joins TRBV6-1 and TRBJ1-5, with TRBD1 identical over 7 bases. The CDR3 totals 15 residues. The germline gives CDR1 MNHNS, CDR2 SASEGT. V dropped 1 base and J dropped 2; count of bases not matched to a gene: 2. The CDR3 is CASSEGGTGNQPQHF. As DNA, the CDR3 is TGTGCCAGCAGTGAAGGGGGGACAGGCAATCAGCCCCAGCATTTT.

The chain recombines TRBV7-2 with TRBJ1-5; the D gene is possibly TRBD1 (6 bases). Germline V gives CDR1 SGHTA, CDR2 FQGNSA. V was cut by 3 bases and J by 4 bases, with 10 bases left in between. This CDR3 is 14 amino acids long. The CDR3 region is CASSFRGPNQPQHF. CDR3 DNA sequence: TGTGCCAGCAGCTTCAGGGGCCCGAATCAGCCCCAGCATTTT.

The chain uses TRBV11-3 and TRBJ2-3, with 13 bases aligning to TRBD2. With V trimmed by 4 bases and J by 2 bases, 3 bases remained unmatched. CDR3 length equals 16 residues. Germline V CDR1 and CDR2: SGHNT, YENEEA. CDR3 coding DNA: TGTGCCAGCAGCTCGGGGACTAGCGGGGACACAGATACGCAGTATTTT. Its translation: CASSSGTSGDTDTQYF. Looking up the rest from reference TRBV11-3 and TRBJ2-3 gives the full variable domain: EAGVVQSPRYKIIEKKQPVAFWCNPISGHNTLYWYLQNLGQGPELLIRYENEEAVDDSQLPKDRFSAERLKGVDSTLKIQPAELGDSAVYLCASSSGTSGDTDTQYFGPGTRLTVL.

The chain joins TRBV29-1 to TRBJ2-1; 11 bases are a match to TRBD2. The germline V gene has CDR1 SQVTM and CDR2 ANQGSEA. CDR3 size: 15 residues. Unmatched junction bases numbered 6, after V lost 4 bases and J lost 4 bases. This chain's CDR3 is CSVGGGTSGYNEQFF. CDR3 DNA: TGCAGCGTTGGGGGGGGGACTAGCGGTTACAATGAGCAGTTCTTC.

This chain connects TRBV28 to TRBJ1-1, with D tentatively TRBD1 (5 bases). The CDR3 consists of 15 residues. Germline CDR1 MDHEN, CDR2 SYDVKM. Trimming removed 5 bases from V and 1 base from J, with 14 bases in between. The CDR3 DNA is TGTGCCAGCAGTCGAGCGGGACCCACGAACACTGAAGCTTTCTTT. Its protein product is CASSRAGPTNTEAFF.